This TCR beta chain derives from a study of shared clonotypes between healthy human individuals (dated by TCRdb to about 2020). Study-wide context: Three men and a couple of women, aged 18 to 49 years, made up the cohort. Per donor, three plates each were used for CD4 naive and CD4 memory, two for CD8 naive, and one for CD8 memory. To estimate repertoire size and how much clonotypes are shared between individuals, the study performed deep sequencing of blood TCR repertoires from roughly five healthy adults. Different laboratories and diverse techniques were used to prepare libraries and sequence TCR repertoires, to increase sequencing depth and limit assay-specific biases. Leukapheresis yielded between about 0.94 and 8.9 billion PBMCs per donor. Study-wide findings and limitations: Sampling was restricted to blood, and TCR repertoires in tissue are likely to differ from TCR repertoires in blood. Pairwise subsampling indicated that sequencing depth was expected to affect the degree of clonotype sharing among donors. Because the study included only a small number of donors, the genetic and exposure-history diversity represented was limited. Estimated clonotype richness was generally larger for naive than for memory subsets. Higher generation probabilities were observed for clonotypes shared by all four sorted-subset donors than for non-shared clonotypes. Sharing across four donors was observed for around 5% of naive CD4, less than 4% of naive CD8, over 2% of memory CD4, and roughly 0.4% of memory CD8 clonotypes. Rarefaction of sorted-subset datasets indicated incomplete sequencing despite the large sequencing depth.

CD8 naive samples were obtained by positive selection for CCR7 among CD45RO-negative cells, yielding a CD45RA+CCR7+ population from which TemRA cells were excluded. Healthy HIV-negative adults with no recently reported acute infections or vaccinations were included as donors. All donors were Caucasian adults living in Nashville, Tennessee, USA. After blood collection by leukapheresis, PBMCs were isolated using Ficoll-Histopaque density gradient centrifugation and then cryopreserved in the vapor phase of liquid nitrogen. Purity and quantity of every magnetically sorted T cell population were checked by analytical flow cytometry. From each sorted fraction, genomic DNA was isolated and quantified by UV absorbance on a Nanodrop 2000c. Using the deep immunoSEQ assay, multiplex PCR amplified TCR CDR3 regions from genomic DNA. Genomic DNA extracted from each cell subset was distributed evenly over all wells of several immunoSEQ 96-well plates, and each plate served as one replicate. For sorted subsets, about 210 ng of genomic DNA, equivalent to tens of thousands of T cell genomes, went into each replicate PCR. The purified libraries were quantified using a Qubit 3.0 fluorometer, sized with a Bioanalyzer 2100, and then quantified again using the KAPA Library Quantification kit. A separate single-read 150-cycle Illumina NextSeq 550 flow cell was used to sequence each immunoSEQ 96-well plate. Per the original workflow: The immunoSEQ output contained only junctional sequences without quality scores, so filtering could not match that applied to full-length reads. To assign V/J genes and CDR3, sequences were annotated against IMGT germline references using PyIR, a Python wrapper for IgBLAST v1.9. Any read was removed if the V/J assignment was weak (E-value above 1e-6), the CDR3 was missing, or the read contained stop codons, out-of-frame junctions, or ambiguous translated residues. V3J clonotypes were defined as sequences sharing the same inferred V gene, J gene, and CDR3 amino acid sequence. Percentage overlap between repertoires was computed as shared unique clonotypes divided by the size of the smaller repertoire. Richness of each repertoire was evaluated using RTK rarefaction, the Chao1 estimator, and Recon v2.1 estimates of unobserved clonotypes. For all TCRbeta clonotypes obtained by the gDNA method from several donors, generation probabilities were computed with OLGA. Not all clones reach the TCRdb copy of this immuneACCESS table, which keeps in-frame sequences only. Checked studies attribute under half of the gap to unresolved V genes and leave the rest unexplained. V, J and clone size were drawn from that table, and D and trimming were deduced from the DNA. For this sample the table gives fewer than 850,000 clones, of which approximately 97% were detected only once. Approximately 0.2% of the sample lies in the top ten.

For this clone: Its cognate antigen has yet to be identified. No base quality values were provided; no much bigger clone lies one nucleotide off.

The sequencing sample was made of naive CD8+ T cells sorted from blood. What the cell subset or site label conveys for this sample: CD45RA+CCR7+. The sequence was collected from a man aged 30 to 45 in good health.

The nucleotides are TGCAGCGCCCCGGAGGGCTACACCTTC. Protein translation: CSAPEGYTF. This sequence uses TRBV20-1 and TRBJ1-2; the D gene lacks a confident call. The CDR3 goes from the cysteine to the phenylalanine over 9 residues. Just the 27-base CDR3 DNA is kept, in frame starting at base 1. For CDR1 and CDR2, the germline V gene (reference sequence) lists DFQATT and SNEGSKA.